The T cell receptor (beta chain) described here comes from a study of CD8 T cells in Susac syndrome (dated by TCRdb to about 2019). Notes on the research overall: Repertoire sequencing was used to test whether CD8+ T cell activation and differentiation in Susac syndrome was antigen driven.

RNA was extracted using the RNeasy kit, and about 0.5 to 1 ug of the RNA was reverse transcribed with random hexamers. The immunoSEQ multiplex PCR assay, which covers 54 Vbeta and 13 Jbeta segments, was used to amplify TCR beta CDR3 regions. To correct PCR amplification bias, a synthetic template baseline was used for both primer optimization and computational correction. The study's own analysis went as follows. Reads were annotated to V, D and J genes per IMGT and analyzed with immunoSEQ Analyzer, keeping only productive sequences. To calculate clonality, Shannon entropy was normalized by log2 of the number of productive unique sequences and then subtracted from one. Public and private clones were assessed among the 100 most prevalent clones of each patient and control. Susac-specific clones were defined as absent from healthy and MS cohorts, 800 to 1,200 published viral clones and other ImmuneACCESS disease sequences. TCRdb passed the public sequencing reads through fastp at Q25 and MiXCR, retaining productive beta sequences. One record per CDR3 amino acid sequence lists the most common genes and DNA. TCRdb, not the authors, supplied the V and J calls. The sample table shows around 180,000 distinct CDR3 sequences, and almost 96% are seen once. Under 0.095% of the sample belongs to the ten largest clones.

Peripheral blood CD8+ and CD4+ T cells from healthy donors, Susac syndrome patients and multiple sclerosis patients were profiled using high-throughput TCR beta sequencing. Treatment-naive patients with stable or active relapsing-remitting disease fulfilling revised McDonald criteria were used as multiple sclerosis controls. Bulk CD8+ and CD4+ T cells were purified by magnetic negative isolation, while CD8+ TEMRA cells were enriched using FACS. Blood was collected in EDTA tubes and processed within 24 hours, with PBMCs isolated through density gradient centrifugation. PBMCs intended for TCR sequencing were cryopreserved in liquid nitrogen and thawed later in a water bath at 37 degrees C. Purity of sorted or isolated CD4+, CD8+ and CD8+ TEMRA cells was at least 90%. V was cut back by 6 bases and J by 9 bases, leaving a gap of 15 bases between them. According to the germline V gene, CDR1 reads SGHTA and CDR2 reads FQGNSA. The CDR3, from cysteine to phenylalanine, totals 13 residues. Just the 39-base CDR3 DNA is kept, in frame starting at base 1.

As regards this clonotype: There is no known antigen for this receptor. No base qualities exist here, and no much larger clone lies one base off it.

The full study reports these points: The number of individuals in the TCR sequencing and HLA analysis was acknowledged as relatively small.

This clonotype was obtained from a human donor with multiple sclerosis. Input material: CD4+ T cells from PBMCs. The chain is made from TRBV7-2 and TRBJ2-1, with TRBD1 as a weak D call on 5 bases. DNA sequence: TGTGCCAGCAGAGGCACAGGCAGGAGTGAGCAGTTCTTC. This yields the protein CASRGTGRSEQFF.